This T cell receptor (beta chain) was found in a study of PD-L1 blockade in urothelial cancer. The overall study: Analysis of the blood was performed 3 weeks (second dose) and 6 weeks after treatment start.

Germline CDR1 and CDR2: SGHAT and FQNNGV. This CDR3 region has 15 residues. V lost 5 bases, J lost 5 bases, and 18 bases lay in between. Method: immunoSEQ multiplex PCR; TCRdb's copy keeps in-frame clones and lacks some. The data show fewer than 75,000 clones, with around 84% seen just once and roughly 4.8% held by the top ten. The origin of this receptor is a man in his 70s with urothelial cancer. This chain connects TRBV11-2 to TRBJ2-5; maybe TRBD1 (5 bases). The starting material was PBMCs, obtained around atezolizumab (anti-PD-L1) treatment. DNA for the CDR3: TGTGCCAGCAGCCCAGGGCGGCGCCCGCCGGAGACCCAGTACTTC. This sequence encodes CASSPGRRPPETQYF.